The TCR beta chain described here comes from a study of vaccination effects on CD4 cells after COVID-19. Following a 10-day culture, CD4+ T cells were purified. Study-wide findings and caveats: Marked clonal contraction of both clone types appeared late after vaccination.

Here immunoSEQ multiplex PCR was the method, and the copy in TCRdb shows in-frame clones only, minus some. The table includes roughly 50,000 clones, 67% detected once. Trimming pared 5 bases from V and 5 bases from J, leaving 9 bases between. The germline CDR1 and CDR2 sequences are SQVTM and ANQGSEA. The CDR3 runs to 11 residues. On this clone itself: Its antigen is not identified.

The chain recombines TRBV29-1 with TRBJ1-2; D uncertain. This specimen consisted of CD4+ T cells from PBMCs cultured without peptide, obtained before COVID-19 vaccination. The sequence was obtained from a human donor who received a COVID-19 vaccine. The CDR3 bases are TGCAGCGTTTTAACGGCTTATGGCTACACCTTC. Its translation is CSVLTAYGYTF. Using reference TRBV29-1 and TRBJ1-2 for the parts outside the CDR3, the full variable domain is SAVISQKPSRDICQRGTSLTIQCQVDSQVTMMFWYRQQPGQSLTLIATANQGSEATYESGFVIDKFPISRPNLTFSTLTVSNMSPEDSSIYLCSVLTAYGYTFGSGTRLTVV.